The T cell receptor (beta chain) described here comes from a study of CXCR3-negative and CXCR3-positive naive CD8 T cells. Researchers prepared the TRB cDNA libraries using 5' RACE with UMI labels. Following a re-call of the 5' RACE reads, TCRdb has one entry per CDR3 protein and lacks DNA. Here the sample table reports fewer than 55,000 distinct CDR3 sequences. CDR1 is MNHNS, CDR2 SASEGT, per germline. This CDR3 contains 18 residues. The sequence was obtained from a human donor in good health. Some clones in this sample may be carry-over from other donors' samples. The V call is TRBV6-1, the J call TRBJ2-1; TCRdb outputs TRBD2, but without DNA this stays unchecked. The sequenced material came from naive CXCR3- CD8+ T cells from blood. Subset reported: CD45RO-CCR7+CD27+CD95- naive CD8+ T cells lacking CXCR3 (TNR3-). CDR3 in amino acids: CASGDIPVGYSLRNEQFF.